The 20 T cell receptor beta chains reported below all come from one sample, sequenced in a study of graft-versus-host responses after intestinal transplantation. Processed graft tissue released its intraepithelial and lamina propria lymphocytes. Generated by immunoSEQ multiplex PCR, the TCRdb table keeps only in-frame clones and is missing some. The table shows approximately 11,000 clones, with about 80% occurring only once. The sample in question was ileum tissue, obtained 23 days after intestinal transplant. Every receptor here comes from a human patient who received an intestinal transplant, so some T cells may come from the graft donor.

The J gene is TRBJ1-4, the V gene TRBV30, with TRBD1 as a possible D gene (5 bases). Germline V gives CDR1 GTSNPN, CDR2 SVGIG (reference sequence). V lost 2 bases and J 1 base, leaving 8 bases between the germline ends. CDR3 size: 14 residues. CDR3 loop: CAWSRDRTNEKLFF. Written as DNA, the CDR3 is TGTGCCTGGAGTAGGGACCGAACTAATGAAAAACTGTTTTTT.

This rearrangement joins TRBV7-9 to TRBJ1-1; no clear D. CDR3 size: 12 residues. Trimming pared 1 base from V and 5 bases from J, leaving 5 bases between. Germline CDR1 reads SEHNR; CDR2 reads FQNEAQ (reference sequence). Here the CDR3 DNA reads TGTGCCAGCAGCTTAGGCTCTACTGAAGCTTTCTTT. The encoded protein is CASSLGSTEAFF.

A few counts support this clone. The chain joins TRBV9 to TRBJ2-3; 9 bases line up with TRBD2. This CDR3 is 16 amino acids long. From germline, CDR1 is SGDLS and CDR2 YYNGEE. The V segment lost 0 bases and the J segment 1 base; nucleotides outside the gene matches: 3. The DNA of the CDR3 is TGTGCCAGCAGCGTAGGGGCTAGCGGGGGCACAGATACGCAGTATTTT. Amino acids: CASSVGASGGTDTQYF.

The chain carries TRBV5-1 and TRBJ2-2; a possible D gene is TRBD2 (6 bases). Trimming stripped 0 bases from V and 6 bases from J, with 9 bases between. The CDR3 is made up of 14 amino acids. Germline-derived CDR1 and CDR2 are SGHRS and YFSETQ. Here the CDR3 reads CASSLVGGAGELFF. CDR3 sequence (DNA): TGCGCCAGCAGCTTGGTAGGAGGGGCCGGGGAGCTGTTTTTT.

The chain uses TRBV2 and TRBJ2-5, with TRBD2 identical over 8 bases. V gave up 10 bases and J gave up 4 bases; unmatched junction bases: 20. CDR3 length: 17 amino acids. The germline CDR1 and CDR2 sequences are SNHLY and FYNNEI. Written as DNA, the CDR3 is TGTGCCATCGGGGTGCTACTAGCGGCTGTGATAGGAGAGACCCAGTACTTC. Protein product: CAIGVLLAAVIGETQYF.

This clone was found a few times. The V call is TRBV19, the J call TRBJ2-7; 9 positions match TRBD1. The CDR3 is 15 amino acids. The germline gives CDR1 LNHDA, CDR2 SQIVND (reference sequence). V lost 5 bases to trimming and J lost 2 bases; unmatched junction nucleotides: 7. The DNA for the CDR3 is TGTGCCAGTAGTTTCTCCGGGACAGGGACCTACGAGCAGTACTTC. Translated: CASSFSGTGTYEQYF.

CDR3 sequence reads: CASPSSGQGEDTQYF. The CDR3 DNA sequence: TGTGCCAGCCCATCCTCGGGACAGGGGGAAGATACGCAGTATTTT. The rearrangement uses TRBV7-9 and TRBJ2-3, with TRBD1 matching 11 bases. Germline trimming cut 8 bases from V and 5 bases from J; bases unmatched to any gene: 9. The CDR3 loop spans 15 amino acids. CDR1 SEHNR and CDR2 FQNEAQ come from the germline V gene (reference sequence). The complete variable domain, with remaining parts taken from reference TRBV7-9 and TRBJ2-3, reads DTGVSQNPRHKITKRGQNVTFRCDPISEHNRLYWYRQTLGQGPEFLTYFQNEAQLEKSRLLSDRFSAERPKGSFSTLEIQRTEQGDSAMYLCASPSSGQGEDTQYFGPGTRLTVL.

V usage is TRBV4-2 and J usage is TRBJ2-3, with 10 bases aligning to TRBD2. Per germline, CDR1 LGHNA and CDR2 YNFKEQ. This CDR3 has 15 amino acids. V lost 6 bases and J lost 6; bases outside the gene matches: 9. The CDR3 loop is CASRLSAGGRDTQYF. The CDR3 coding sequence is TGTGCCAGCAGACTATCAGCGGGGGGGCGGGATACGCAGTATTTT.

The rearrangement links TRBV28 to TRBJ1-2; the D gene is possibly TRBD1 (6 bases). V lost 3 bases, J lost 5 bases, and 10 bases lay in between. The germline CDR1 and CDR2 sequences are MDHEN and SYDVKM. This CDR3 spans 13 amino acids. CDR3 nucleotide sequence: TGTGCCAGCAGTTTGGCCAGGGGATATGGCTACACCTTC. Its translation: CASSLARGYGYTF.

The chain joins TRBV4-2 to TRBJ1-3; TRBD1 matches 7 bases. The J segment lost 1 base and the V segment lost 2 bases, leaving 8 bases of the junction unmatched. The CDR3 extends over 17 amino acids. Germline CDR1 and CDR2: LGHNA and YNFKEQ. CDR3 DNA sequence: TGTGCCAGCAGCCAACTTATTGGGACAGCATCTGGAAACACCATATATTTT. Translation: CASSQLIGTASGNTIYF.

The chain combines TRBV27 with TRBJ2-1; TRBD2 is a possible D gene (5 bases). This CDR3 contains 15 residues. Germline lookup yields CDR1 MNHEY and CDR2 SMNVEV (reference sequence). V was shortened by 2 bases and J by 0 bases, with 8 bases between the two germline ends. This CDR3 is CASSLSGSSYNEQFF. CDR3 bases: TGTGCCAGCAGTTTAAGCGGAAGCTCCTACAATGAGCAGTTCTTC.

The chain links TRBV7-2 to TRBJ1-2; D not resolved. The CDR3 has 11 amino acids. Germline CDR1 SGHTA, CDR2 FQGNSA. Trimming pared 3 bases from V and 1 base from J, leaving 0 bases between. In DNA, the CDR3 is TGTGCCAGCAGCTTTAACTATGGCTACACCTTC. This sequence encodes CASSFNYGYTF.

V gene TRBV21-1 combines with J gene TRBJ1-2. TRBV21-1 is a documented pseudogene. CDR3 length: 18 residues. The CDR3 region is CASSKDPGGKGNIEGYTF. CDR3 nucleotide sequence: TGTGCCAGCAGCAAAGACCCGGGGGGGAAGGGCAATATCGAGGGCTACACCTTC.

The chain links TRBV9 to TRBJ2-2; no definite D call. The CDR3 is made up of 15 amino acids. Trimming took off 0 bases at V and 5 bases at J, with 11 bases between the two ends. Germline V gives CDR1 SGDLS, CDR2 YYNGEE. This CDR3 reads CASSVEMRITGELFF. The CDR3, as DNA: TGTGCCAGCAGCGTAGAGATGAGAATAACCGGGGAGCTGTTTTTT.

The chain employs TRBV15 and TRBJ2-7, with D unclear. Trimming stripped 1 base from V and 5 bases from J, with 6 bases between. The length of the CDR3 is 12 residues. Looked up from germline, CDR1 is LNHNV and CDR2 is YYDKDF (reference sequence). The CDR3 region is CATSRGSDEQYF. The CDR3 DNA follows: TGTGCCACCAGCAGAGGATCTGACGAGCAGTACTTC.

This clone was observed a handful of times. The chain links TRBV27 to TRBJ2-1; unclear D gene. This CDR3 contains 12 residues. Trimming pared 6 bases from V and 6 bases from J, leaving 9 bases between. The germline V gene has CDR1 MNHEY and CDR2 SMNVEV (reference sequence). The CDR3 loop is CASSSYPNEQFF. The CDR3 DNA sequence: TGTGCCAGCAGCTCCTACCCCAATGAGCAGTTCTTC.

This clone was seen only a few times. The gene calls are TRBV4-3 and TRBJ2-7; D is unclear. Germline CDR1 and CDR2: LGHNA and YSLEER. There are 14 residues in the CDR3. V lost 1 base and J 3 bases, leaving 10 bases between the germline ends. The CDR3 DNA is TGCGCCAGCAGCCAAGGCCCAATGGGCTACGAGCAGTACTTC. This translates into CASSQGPMGYEQYF.

V usage is TRBV28 and J usage is TRBJ1-2, with D possibly TRBD1 on 5 matching bases. The CDR3 is 13 amino acids. Trimming removed 3 bases at V and 4 bases at J, with 9 bases between. Germline CDR1 reads MDHEN; CDR2 reads SYDVKM. CDR3 in DNA: TGTGCCAGCAGTTTGGCAGGGATCTATGGCTACACCTTC. This codes for CASSLAGIYGYTF.

The table lists this clone with a few counts. The genes are TRBV9 and TRBJ1-4; D possibly corresponds to TRBD1 (5 bases). Trimming removed 5 bases at V and 4 bases at J, with 15 bases between. The CDR3 length is 15 residues. The germline V gene encodes CDR1 SGDLS and CDR2 YYNGEE. The CDR3 nucleotides read TGTGCCAGCAGTGAGTCCGGGACTTATAATGAAAAACTGTTTTTT. Translation: CASSESGTYNEKLFF.

For this clone: The junction departs from germline at one end; a sequencing error may be responsible. This sample includes further DNA sequences coding for the same CDR3. The V call is TRBV7-9, the J call TRBJ2-7; D is perhaps TRBD2 (6 bases). The CDR3 consists of 15 residues. Germline CDR1 reads SEHNR; CDR2 reads FQNEAQ (reference sequence). The CDR3 loop is CASSHRERFPYEQYF. DNA for the CDR3: TGTGCCAGCAGTCATCGGGAGCGCTTTCCCTATGAGCAGTACTTC.